The sequence of this TCR beta chain was determined in a study of T cell responses to AZD1222 COVID-19 vaccine. Study-wide results and caveats: Following two doses of AZD1222, Spike-specific TCR breadth and depth rose. Clonal diversity was possibly underestimated; the donors were predominantly white British and more often female. The repertoires were collected only after the peak T cell response.

Of note for this clone: Its target is unknown.

CDR1 is LNHDA, CDR2 SQIVND, per germline (reference sequence). Between the trimmed V and J ends, which lost 6 bases and 0 bases, there was a span of 12 bases. This CDR3 spans 15 amino acids. Sequencing was performed with immunoSEQ multiplex PCR; in TCRdb, only in-frame clones are kept and a portion is missing. Among roughly 250,000 clones listed, approximately 95% were seen once. This receptor was taken from an adult in good health. Material: peripheral blood, obtained on day 0 of AZD1222 vaccination. The rearrangement links TRBV19 to TRBJ1-3; possibly TRBD1 for D (6 bases). CDR3: CASRDSWVSGNTIYF. As DNA, the CDR3 is TGTGCCAGTAGGGACAGTTGGGTCTCTGGAAACACCATATATTTT.